One and the same sample provided the 22 T cell receptor beta chains below, sequenced in a study of post-analysis software for immune sequencing data. Findings and limits, study-wide: Comparison of patients with controls showed roughly five TRBV segments more frequent in patients, TRBV5-6, TRBV5-1 and TRBV20-1 among them.

Incorporated into the TCR beta cDNA libraries were unique molecular identifiers, which served to reduce PCR and sequencing biases. TCRdb reprocessed the PCR reads with MiXCR, giving one entry per CDR3 protein. The table shows about 400,000 distinct CDR3 sequences, with approximately 33% occurring only once. Their cognate antigens are unknown. The sample comprised blood. The receptors were sampled from a girl aged 10 to 17 with multiple sclerosis.

This clonotype occurred many times. The chain couples TRBV7-2 to TRBJ2-3; TRBD2 matches 7 bases. V lost 1 base, J lost 2 bases, and 3 bases stayed unmatched. The germline V gene encodes CDR1 SGHTA and CDR2 FQGNSA. The CDR3 length is 15 residues. The DNA of the CDR3 is TGTGCCAGCAGCTTAGTAAGCGGGGACACAGATACGCAGTATTTT. This sequence encodes CASSLVSGDTDTQYF.

The rearrangement joins TRBV9 to TRBJ2-7; D gene ambiguous. The length of the CDR3 is 14 residues. From germline, CDR1 is SGDLS and CDR2 YYNGEE. Trimming pared 4 bases from V and 5 bases from J, leaving 16 bases between. Here the CDR3 DNA reads TGTGCCAGCAGCACGCTAGGCAACGGTGACGAGCAGTACTTC. Amino acids: CASSTLGNGDEQYF.

A few counts support this clonotype. V usage is TRBV5-4 and J usage is TRBJ1-2, with TRBD1 identical over 8 bases. With 5 bases clipped from V and 8 bases from J, the junction kept 5 bases outside the gene matches. The CDR3 length is 12 residues. Germline CDR1 is SGHNT and CDR2 is YYREEE (reference sequence). The CDR3 loop is CASSGQGDGYTF. DNA of the CDR3: TGTGCCAGCAGTGGACAGGGAGACGGCTACACCTTC.

This clonotype was seen a handful of times. The CDR3 region is CSASRQGYEQYF. As DNA, the CDR3 is TGCAGTGCTAGTAGGCAGGGCTACGAGCAGTACTTC. The genes are TRBV20-1 and TRBJ2-7, with D tentatively TRBD1 (5 bases). Trimming stripped 3 bases from V and 3 bases from J, with 9 bases between. The germline CDR1 and CDR2 sequences are DFQATT and SNEGSKA (reference sequence). The CDR3 contains 12 residues.

This clonotype was observed a few times. V and J are TRBV7-2 and TRBJ2-3; TRBD2 aligns across 9 bases. V shed 1 base and J 4 bases; nucleotides not matched to a gene: 0. Per germline, CDR1 SGHTA and CDR2 FQGNSA. The length of the CDR3 is 14 residues. CDR3 DNA: TGTGCCAGCAGCTTAGTAGCGGGGGCAGATACGCAGTATTTT. Protein product: CASSLVAGADTQYF.

This clonotype has only a few counts. The chain uses TRBV11-2 and TRBJ1-2; D may be TRBD1 (5 bases). This CDR3 spans 14 amino acids. Between the trimmed V and J ends, which lost 3 bases and 4 bases, there was a span of 12 bases. Germline CDR1 and CDR2: SGHAT and FQNNGV. The CDR3 reads CASSFGQGGYGYTF. The DNA for the CDR3 is TGTGCCAGCAGCTTCGGCCAGGGAGGCTATGGCTACACCTTC.

The chain combines TRBV29-1 with TRBJ2-5; perhaps TRBD2 as D (6 bases). The CDR3 is 13 residues long. CDR1 is SQVTM and CDR2 is ANQGSEA in the germline V gene. V was trimmed by 8 bases and J by 5 bases, leaving 18 bases between them. CDR3 loop: CSTLRRGRETQYF. CDR3 nucleotide sequence: TGCAGCACCCTGAGGAGGGGCCGGGAGACCCAGTACTTC.

This clonotype was recorded a few times. The V and J genes are TRBV3-1 and TRBJ2-1; D unresolved. Trimming pared 0 bases from V and 3 bases from J, leaving 6 bases between. In germline, CDR1 is LGHDT, CDR2 YNNKEL (reference sequence). The CDR3 runs to 14 residues. CDR3 coding DNA: TGTGCCAGCAGCCAAGATAGACGCTACAATGAGCAGTTCTTC. Its translation: CASSQDRRYNEQFF.

This clonotype occurred a few times. The rearrangement links TRBV7-9 to TRBJ1-4, with D tentatively TRBD1 (6 bases). This CDR3 is built from 15 residues. The germline V gene has CDR1 SEHNR and CDR2 FQNEAQ (reference sequence). Between the trimmed V and J ends, which lost 3 bases and 3 bases, there was a span of 11 bases. In DNA, the CDR3 is TGTGCCAGCAGCTTCGGGGGGGCAGCTAATGAAAAACTGTTTTTT. It codes for CASSFGGAANEKLFF.

This clonotype has just a few counts. The chain joins TRBV12-3 or TRBV12-4 to TRBJ1-4, with TRBD1 identical over 10 bases. The CDR3 is 15 residues long. V trimming: 5 bases; J trimming: 1 base; junction bases outside the gene matches: 1. Written as DNA, the CDR3 is TGTGCCAGCAGTAGGGACAGGGGAACTAATGAAAAACTGTTTTTT. Amino acids: CASSRDRGTNEKLFF.

J is TRBJ1-2 and V is TRBV11-2; no definite D call. This CDR3 is built from 15 residues. Trimming pared 3 bases from V and 3 bases from J, leaving 14 bases between. The germline gives CDR1 SGHAT, CDR2 FQNNGV. CDR3 DNA sequence: TGTGCCAGCAGCTTGGCGTACAGAGAAGACTATGGCTACACCTTC. It specifies CASSLAYREDYGYTF.

V and J are TRBV5-4 and TRBJ2-7; weak D call: TRBD1 (6 bases). Germline lookup yields CDR1 SGHNT and CDR2 YYREEE (reference sequence). Trimming left V 1 base short and J 7 bases short, with 18 bases between. This CDR3 has 15 residues. Here the CDR3 reads CASSLTGNLIMEQYF. The CDR3 coding sequence is TGTGCCAGCAGCTTGACAGGGAATTTAATAATGGAGCAGTACTTC.

The chain carries TRBV20-1 and TRBJ2-3, with D maybe TRBD1 (6 bases). The CDR3 length is 12 residues. Germline V gene sequence: CDR1 DFQATT, CDR2 SNEGSKA (reference sequence). V lost 0 bases, J lost 6 bases, and 7 bases lay in between. The CDR3 reads CSAREGADTQYF. As DNA, the CDR3 is TGCAGTGCTAGAGAGGGGGCCGATACGCAGTATTTT.

This clonotype has at least ten counts. The V call is TRBV4-1, the J call TRBJ2-2; no clear D gene. The germline CDR1 and CDR2 sequences are MGHRA and YSYEKL. CDR3 length: 16 residues. Trimming stripped 0 bases from V and 1 base from J, with 9 bases between. For the CDR3, the DNA is TGCGCCAGCAGCCAAGAAGAAGTGATGAACACCGGGGAGCTGTTTTTT. Its translation: CASSQEEVMNTGELFF.

A few counts support this clonotype. Relative to the germline gene, one junction end is altered; a read error may explain this. The chain carries TRBV4-3 and TRBJ1-1; 7 nucleotides agree with TRBD1. CDR1 is LGHNA and CDR2 is YSLEER in the germline V gene. The CDR3 extends over 16 amino acids. Written as DNA, the CDR3 is TGCGCCAGCAGCCAAGACTCCGGGACAGCGAACACTGAAGTTTTCTTT. Protein sequence: CASSQDSGTANTEVFF.

The J gene is TRBJ2-5, the V gene TRBV29-1; TRBD1 is a possible D gene (6 bases). The end of the DNA fits TRBJ2-7 better, so the J call may be wrong. CDR1 and CDR2 (germline): SQVTM, ANQGSEA. The CDR3 runs to 15 residues. CDR3 loop: CSVEGGQGNLYEQYF. The CDR3 DNA sequence: TGCAGCGTTGAAGGAGGGCAGGGGAATTTATACGAGCAGTACTTC.

As for this clonotype: Germline and junction disagree at one end, which may indicate a read error. The J gene is TRBJ2-1, the V gene TRBV18; 7 bases map to TRBD2. Germline V CDR1 and CDR2: KGHSH, LQKENI. The CDR3 spans 16 residues. DNA for the CDR3: TGTGCCAGCTCCACCGGTTGGACTAGGGCTTACAATGGGCAGTTCTTC. Its translation is CASSTGWTRAYNGQFF.

This chain connects TRBV20-1 to TRBJ2-5, with D tentatively TRBD2 (5 bases). V lost 3 bases and J 10 bases, leaving 9 bases between the germline ends. Germline loops: CDR1 DFQATT, CDR2 SNEGSKA (reference sequence). The CDR3 totals 10 residues. The CDR3 sequence: CSARSRGQYF. The CDR3 region has the DNA TGCAGTGCTAGGAGTCGGGGCCAGTACTTC.

This clonotype was recorded many times. This chain joins TRBV5-1 and TRBJ1-1, with a possible D match to TRBD1 (5 bases). This CDR3 is 14 amino acids long. Germline CDR1 and CDR2: SGHRS and YFSETQ. V lost 0 bases and J 3 bases, leaving 9 bases between the germline ends. CDR3 nucleotides: TGCGCCAGCAGCTTGGGGGGCCGGGACACTGAAGCTTTCTTT. It specifies CASSLGGRDTEAFF.

This clonotype was seen a few times. The chain uses TRBV20-1 and TRBJ2-1; 9 nucleotides match TRBD1. CDR1 and CDR2 from the germline V gene are DFQATT and SNEGSKA (reference sequence). With 2 bases clipped from V and 8 bases from J, the junction kept 7 bases outside the gene matches. The CDR3 sequence is 14 residues long. The CDR3 sequence is CSARIGTGRHEQFF. Here the CDR3 DNA reads TGCAGTGCTAGAATCGGGACAGGGAGGCATGAGCAGTTCTTC.

This clonotype showed up just a few times. This chain links TRBV12-3 or TRBV12-4 with TRBJ1-2; 7 nucleotides align to TRBD1. The CDR3 extends over 14 amino acids. With V trimmed by 6 bases and J by 3 bases, 7 bases remained unmatched. In nucleotides, the CDR3 is TGTGCCAGCAGCCAGACAGGGTTAGACTATGGCTACACCTTC. Protein sequence: CASSQTGLDYGYTF.

The chain employs TRBV4-3 and TRBJ2-1; 14 bases match TRBD2. CDR1 and CDR2 from the germline V gene are LGHNA and YSLEER. The CDR3 consists of 18 residues. V lost 0 bases and J lost 7; bases outside the gene matches: 8. In DNA, the CDR3 is TGCGCCAGCAGCCAAGATCGGGGACTAGCGGGGGATAGGAATGAGCAGTTCTTC. Its protein product is CASSQDRGLAGDRNEQFF.